Described below is a single TCR beta chain sequence and its context. Its recognized antigen is unknown. One end of the junction fails to match germline, which may point to a read error. Patients chosen for sequencing had shown expansion of CD8+CD57+ cells by flow cytometry. Severe acquired aplastic anemia was diagnosed in all patients according to International Study of Aplastic Anemia and Agranulocytosis and Camitta criteria. No patient had received any therapy when blood was sampled. In the study, sorted CD4+ and CD8+ blood T cells from patients with severe aplastic anemia and from healthy subjects underwent deep sequencing of TCR repertoires. Patients were enrolled in the USA under clinicaltrials.gov protocols 00001620, 01623167, 00001397, 00071045, 00081523 and 00961064. Ficoll-Paque density gradient centrifugation was used to isolate peripheral blood mononuclear cells. CD4+ and CD8+ T cells were sorted by FACS or magnetic beads before DNA extraction.

Genomic DNA was used as template for profiling of TCR beta VDJ combinations and CDR3 sequences. An Illumina HiSeq 2000 was the platform used for TCR repertoire sequencing. The authors' analysis ran thus. TRBV/TRBJ rearrangement plots, CDR3 size and DJ length profiles, and Simpson's diversity index were used to assess repertoires. Whichever DNA sequence was most abundant in the deep sequencing data was defined as the immunodominant clone. CDR3 amino acid sequences were checked for sharing between subjects and were compared against published repertoires and the VDJdb database. TCRdb ran its own pipeline on the public reads, namely fastp trimming at Q25 and MiXCR clone calling, and kept in-frame beta chains. Entries that share a CDR3 protein sequence are merged under the most common genes and DNA. It is TCRdb's table, rather than the study itself, that gives the V and J calls and clone size. Within this sample are 200,000 or so distinct CDR3 sequences, with less than 75% of them counted one time only. About 60% of the sample belongs to the ten largest clones.

This record belongs to a study of CD8+CD57+ T cells in acquired aplastic anemia (dated by TCRdb to the late 2010s). With respect to the entire study: A mean of roughly 2.9 ug of DNA, ranging from roughly 0.19 to 30 ug, was extracted from sorted CD4+ and CD8+ cells. A CD8+CD57+ expansion meant a frequency higher than the mean frequency seen in healthy subjects. Results the study describes overall, beyond this receptor: Some 27 CD8+ CDR3 sequences were found in both patients and controls but appeared to be highly expressed in patients and within the immunodominant clones of the patients. CD8+ Simpson's diversity did not differ significantly between patients and healthy controls (P=0.060).

From cysteine to phenylalanine, the CDR3 is 9 amino acids long. CDR3 DNA is the only sequence kept; it has 27 bases, read in frame from the first base. From a lookup of the germline V gene, CDR1 and CDR2 are SQVTM and ANQGSEA. The rearrangement joined TRBV29-1 to TRBJ2-5; too little of a D gene remains to name it. The sequenced sample was sorted CD4+, CD8+, or CD8+CD57+ T cells (not recorded which) from PBMCs. The origin of this receptor is a human donor with aplastic anemia. The CDR3 is CSVPGGVSF. The nucleotides are TGCAGCGTACCCGGTGGGGTCAGCTTC.